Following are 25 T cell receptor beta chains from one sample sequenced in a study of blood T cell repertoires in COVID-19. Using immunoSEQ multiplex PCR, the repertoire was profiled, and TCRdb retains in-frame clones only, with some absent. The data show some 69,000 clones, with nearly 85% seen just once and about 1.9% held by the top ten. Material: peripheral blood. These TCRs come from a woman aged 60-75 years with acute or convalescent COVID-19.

The CDR3 nucleotides are TGTGCCAGCAGCCAAGGGGATCAACGGGGACTAATCACCGGGGAGCTGTTTTTT. Its protein is CASSQGDQRGLITGELFF. This sequence joins TRBV3-1 (or the pseudogene TRBV3-2) and TRBJ2-2; TRBD2 matches at 7 bases. Germline V gene data show CDR1 as LGHDT and CDR2 as YNNKEL (reference sequence). This CDR3 is 18 amino acids long. V trimming: 1 base; J trimming: 4 bases; junction bases outside the gene matches: 12.

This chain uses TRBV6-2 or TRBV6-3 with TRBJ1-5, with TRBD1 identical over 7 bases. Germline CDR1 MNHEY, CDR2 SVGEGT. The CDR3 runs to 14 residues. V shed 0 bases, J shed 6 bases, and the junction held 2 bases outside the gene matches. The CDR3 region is CASSYSGGLQPQHF. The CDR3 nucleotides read TGTGCCAGCAGTTACTCAGGGGGCCTTCAGCCCCAGCATTTT.

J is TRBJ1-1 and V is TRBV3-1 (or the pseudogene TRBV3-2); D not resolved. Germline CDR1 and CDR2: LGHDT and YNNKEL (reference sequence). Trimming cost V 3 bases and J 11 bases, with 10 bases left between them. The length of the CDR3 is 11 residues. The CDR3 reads CASSHAGNAFF. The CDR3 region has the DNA TGTGCCAGCAGCCATGCAGGTAACGCTTTCTTT.

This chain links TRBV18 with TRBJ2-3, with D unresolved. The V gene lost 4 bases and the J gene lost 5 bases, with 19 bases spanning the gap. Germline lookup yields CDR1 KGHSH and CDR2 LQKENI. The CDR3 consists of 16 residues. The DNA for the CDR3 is TGTGCCAGCTCACTCGTGAGCGAGCTACGACGAGATACGCAGTATTTT. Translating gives CASSLVSELRRDTQYF.

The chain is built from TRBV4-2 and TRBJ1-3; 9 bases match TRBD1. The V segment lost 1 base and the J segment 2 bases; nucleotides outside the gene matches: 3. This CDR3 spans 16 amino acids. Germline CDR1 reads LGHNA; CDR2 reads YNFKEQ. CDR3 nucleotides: TGTGCCAGCAGCCAAGGGACAGGGGTGCCTGGAAACACCATATATTTT. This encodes CASSQGTGVPGNTIYF.

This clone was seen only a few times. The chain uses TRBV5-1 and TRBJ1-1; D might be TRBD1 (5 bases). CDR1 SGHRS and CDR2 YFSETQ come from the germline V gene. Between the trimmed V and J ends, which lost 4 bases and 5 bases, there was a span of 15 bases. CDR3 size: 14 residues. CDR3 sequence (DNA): TGCGCCAGCAGCCCGAGCCAGGGTTGGACTGAAGCTTTCTTT. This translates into CASSPSQGWTEAFF.

The CDR3 region is CASSRQGQGTQYF. The CDR3 coding sequence is TGTGCCAGCAGTCGACAGGGACAGGGGACGCAGTATTTT. The V call is TRBV27, the J call TRBJ2-3, with 10 bases matching TRBD1. J was trimmed by 9 bases and V by 5 bases; bases with no gene match: 5. Looked up from germline, CDR1 is MNHEY and CDR2 is SMNVEV (reference sequence). The CDR3 is 13 residues long.

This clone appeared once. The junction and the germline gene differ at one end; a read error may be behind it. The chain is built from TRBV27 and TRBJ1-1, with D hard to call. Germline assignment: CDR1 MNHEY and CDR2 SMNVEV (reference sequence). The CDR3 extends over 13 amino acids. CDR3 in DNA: TGTGCCACTCGGACGGGGATGAATACTGAAGCTTTCTTT. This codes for CATRTGMNTEAFF.

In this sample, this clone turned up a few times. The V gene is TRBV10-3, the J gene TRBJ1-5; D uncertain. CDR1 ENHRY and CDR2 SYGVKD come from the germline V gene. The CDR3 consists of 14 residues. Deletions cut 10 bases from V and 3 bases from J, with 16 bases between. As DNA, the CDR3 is TGTGCCACCTCCCCGCGAGGAGACAATCAGCCCCAGCATTTT. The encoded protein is CATSPRGDNQPQHF.

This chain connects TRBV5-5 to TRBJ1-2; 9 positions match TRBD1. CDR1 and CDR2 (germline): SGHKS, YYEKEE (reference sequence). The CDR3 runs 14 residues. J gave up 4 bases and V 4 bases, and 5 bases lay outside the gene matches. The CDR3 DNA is TGTGCCAGCAGCAGAGGACAGGGGACCTATGGCTACACCTTC. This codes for CASSRGQGTYGYTF.

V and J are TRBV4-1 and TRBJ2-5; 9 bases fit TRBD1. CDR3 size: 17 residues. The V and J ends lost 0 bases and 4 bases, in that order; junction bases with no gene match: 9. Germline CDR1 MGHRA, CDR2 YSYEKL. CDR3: CASSQDRRTGAGETQYF. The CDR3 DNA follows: TGCGCCAGCAGCCAAGATAGGAGGACAGGGGCAGGAGAGACCCAGTACTTC.

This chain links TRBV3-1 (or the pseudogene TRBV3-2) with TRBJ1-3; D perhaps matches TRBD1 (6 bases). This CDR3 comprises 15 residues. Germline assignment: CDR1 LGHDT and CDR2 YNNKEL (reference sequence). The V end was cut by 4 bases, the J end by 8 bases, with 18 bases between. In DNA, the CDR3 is TGTGCCAGCAGCCGATATCCGGGACCAGGGGACACCATATATTTT. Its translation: CASSRYPGPGDTIYF.

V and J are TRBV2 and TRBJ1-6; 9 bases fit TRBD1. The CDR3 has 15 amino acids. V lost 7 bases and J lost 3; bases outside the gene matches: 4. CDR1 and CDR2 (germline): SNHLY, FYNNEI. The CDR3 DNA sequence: TGTGCCAGCAAGGGACAGGGAAACTATAATTCACCCCTCCACTTT. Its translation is CASKGQGNYNSPLHF. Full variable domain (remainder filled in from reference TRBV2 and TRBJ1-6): EPEVTQTPSHQVTQMGQEVILRCVPISNHLYFYWYRQILGQKVEFLVSFYNNEISEKSEIFDDQFSVERPDGSNFTLKIRSTKLEDSAMYFCASKGQGNYNSPLHFGNGTRLTVT.

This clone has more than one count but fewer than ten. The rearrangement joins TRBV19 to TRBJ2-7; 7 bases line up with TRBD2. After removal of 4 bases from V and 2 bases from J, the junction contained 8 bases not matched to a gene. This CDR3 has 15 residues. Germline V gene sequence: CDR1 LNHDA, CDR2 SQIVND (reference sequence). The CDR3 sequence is CASSNGLGPTYEQYF. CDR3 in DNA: TGTGCCAGTAGTAATGGACTAGGACCCACCTACGAGCAGTACTTC.

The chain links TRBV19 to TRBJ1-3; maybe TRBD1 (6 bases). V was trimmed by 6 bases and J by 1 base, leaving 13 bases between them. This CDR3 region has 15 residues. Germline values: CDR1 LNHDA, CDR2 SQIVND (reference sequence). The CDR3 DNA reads TGTGCCAGTAGCAGATCTGGACAGTCTGGAAACACCATATATTTT. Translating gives CASSRSGQSGNTIYF.

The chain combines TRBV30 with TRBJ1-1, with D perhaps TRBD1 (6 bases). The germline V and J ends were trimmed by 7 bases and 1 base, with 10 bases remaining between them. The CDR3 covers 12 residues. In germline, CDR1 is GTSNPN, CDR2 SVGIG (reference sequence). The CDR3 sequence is CAYDRTNTEAFF. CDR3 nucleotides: TGTGCCTATGACAGGACGAACACTGAAGCTTTCTTT.

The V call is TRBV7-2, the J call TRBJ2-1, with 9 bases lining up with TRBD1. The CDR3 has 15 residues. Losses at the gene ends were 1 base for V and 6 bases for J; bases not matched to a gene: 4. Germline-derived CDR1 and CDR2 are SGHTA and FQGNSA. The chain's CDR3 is CASSLDRGRINEQFF. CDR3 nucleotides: TGTGCCAGCAGCTTAGACAGGGGGCGGATCAATGAGCAGTTCTTC.

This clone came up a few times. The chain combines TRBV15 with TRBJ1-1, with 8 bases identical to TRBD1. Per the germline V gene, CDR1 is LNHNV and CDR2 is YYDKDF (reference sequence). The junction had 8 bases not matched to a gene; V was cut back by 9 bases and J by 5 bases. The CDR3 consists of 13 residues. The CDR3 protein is CATRTGWETEAFF. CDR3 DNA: TGTGCCACACGGACAGGGTGGGAGACTGAAGCTTTCTTT.

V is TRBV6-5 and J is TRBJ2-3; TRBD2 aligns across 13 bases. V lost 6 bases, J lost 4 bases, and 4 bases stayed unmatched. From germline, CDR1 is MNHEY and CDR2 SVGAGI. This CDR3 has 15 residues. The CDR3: CASRRLAGGADTQYF. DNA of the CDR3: TGTGCCAGCAGAAGACTAGCGGGAGGAGCAGATACGCAGTATTTT.

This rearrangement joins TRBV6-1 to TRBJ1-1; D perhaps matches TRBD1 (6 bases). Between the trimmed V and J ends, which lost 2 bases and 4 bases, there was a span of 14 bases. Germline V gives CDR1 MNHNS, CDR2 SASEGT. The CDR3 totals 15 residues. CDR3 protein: CASSEHRVVRTEAFF. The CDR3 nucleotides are TGTGCCAGCAGTGAACACAGGGTAGTGCGCACTGAAGCTTTCTTT.

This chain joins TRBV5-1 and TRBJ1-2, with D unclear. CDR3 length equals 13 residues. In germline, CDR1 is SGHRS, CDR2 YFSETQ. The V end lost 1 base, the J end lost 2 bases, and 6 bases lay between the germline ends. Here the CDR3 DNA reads TGCGCCAGCAGCTTGATCGAGAACTATGGCTACACCTTC. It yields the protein CASSLIENYGYTF.

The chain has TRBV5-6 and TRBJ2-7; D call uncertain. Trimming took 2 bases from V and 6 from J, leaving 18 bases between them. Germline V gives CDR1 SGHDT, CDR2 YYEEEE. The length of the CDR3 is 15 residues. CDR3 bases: TGTGCCAGCAGCTTTACCGGGTCTTCAGTACGCGAGCAGTACTTC. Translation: CASSFTGSSVREQYF.

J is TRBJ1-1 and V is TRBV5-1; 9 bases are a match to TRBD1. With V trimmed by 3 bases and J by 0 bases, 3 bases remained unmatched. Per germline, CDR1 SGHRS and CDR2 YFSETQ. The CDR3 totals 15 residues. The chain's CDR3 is CASSSGTGMNTEAFF. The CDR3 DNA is TGCGCCAGCAGCTCGGGGACAGGGATGAACACTGAAGCTTTCTTT.

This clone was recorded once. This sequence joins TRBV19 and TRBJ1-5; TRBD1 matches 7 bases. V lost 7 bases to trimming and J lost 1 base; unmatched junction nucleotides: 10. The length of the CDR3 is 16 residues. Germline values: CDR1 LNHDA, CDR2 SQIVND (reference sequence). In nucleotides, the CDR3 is TGTGCCAGTACCCGACGACAGGGTGCGAGCAATCAGCCCCAGCATTTT. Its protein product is CASTRRQGASNQPQHF. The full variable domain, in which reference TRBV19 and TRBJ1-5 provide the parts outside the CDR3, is DGGITQSPKYLFRKEGQNVTLSCEQNLNHDAMYWYRQDPGQGLRLIYYSQIVNDFQKGDIAEGYSVSREKKESFPLTVTSAQKNPTAFYLCASTRRQGASNQPQHFGDGTRLSIL.

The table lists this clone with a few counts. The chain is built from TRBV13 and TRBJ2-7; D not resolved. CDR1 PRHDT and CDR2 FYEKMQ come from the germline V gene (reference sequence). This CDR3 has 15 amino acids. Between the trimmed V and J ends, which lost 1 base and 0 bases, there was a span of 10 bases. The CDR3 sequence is CASSLDGGSSYEQYF. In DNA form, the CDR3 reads TGTGCCAGCAGCTTAGATGGCGGTAGCTCCTACGAGCAGTACTTC.